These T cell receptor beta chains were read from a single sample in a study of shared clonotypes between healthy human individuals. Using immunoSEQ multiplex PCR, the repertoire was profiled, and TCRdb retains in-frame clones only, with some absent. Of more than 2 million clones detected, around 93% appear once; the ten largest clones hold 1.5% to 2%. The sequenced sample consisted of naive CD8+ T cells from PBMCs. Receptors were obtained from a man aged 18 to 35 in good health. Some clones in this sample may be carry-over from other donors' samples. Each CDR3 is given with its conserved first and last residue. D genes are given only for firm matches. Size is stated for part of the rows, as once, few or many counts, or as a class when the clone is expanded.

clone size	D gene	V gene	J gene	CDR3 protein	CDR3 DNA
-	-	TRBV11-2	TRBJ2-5	CASSLGLRGVETQYF	TGTGCCAGCAGCTTAGGGCTCAGGGGAGTGGAGACCCAGTACTTC
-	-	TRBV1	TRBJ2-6	CTSSQLGQDLSGANVLTF	TGCACCAGCAGCCAATTGGGACAGGACCTCTCTGGGGCCAACGTCCTGACTTTC
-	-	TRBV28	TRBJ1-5	CASITRGFGQPQHF	TGTGCCAGCATCACGAGGGGTTTTGGACAGCCCCAGCATTTT
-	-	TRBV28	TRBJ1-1	CASRAMEDNTEAFF	TGTGCCAGCAGAGCCATGGAAGACAACACTGAAGCTTTCTTT
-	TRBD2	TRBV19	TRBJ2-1	CASSSGSASYNEQFF	TGTGCCAGTAGCAGCGGGAGTGCCTCCTACAATGAGCAGTTCTTC
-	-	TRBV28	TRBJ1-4	CASTFWGNEKLFF	TGTGCCAGCACCTTCTGGGGGAACGAAAAACTGTTTTTT
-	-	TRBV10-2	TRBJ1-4	CASSEVQGYNEKLFF	TGCGCCAGCAGTGAGGTGCAGGGCTATAATGAAAAACTGTTTTTT
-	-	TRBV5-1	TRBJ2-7	CASRPPLFERPEQYF	TGCGCCAGCAGACCCCCGCTGTTCGAGAGGCCCGAGCAGTACTTC
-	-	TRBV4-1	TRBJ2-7	CASSHPNPTYEQYF	TGCGCCAGCAGCCATCCGAACCCGACCTACGAGCAGTACTTC
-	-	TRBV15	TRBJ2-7	CATSNERSGEGLGEQYF	TGTGCCACCAGCAACGAAAGGTCGGGGGAAGGACTTGGCGAGCAGTACTTC
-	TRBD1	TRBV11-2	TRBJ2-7	CASSLGTGTGTSEQYF	TGTGCCAGCAGCTTGGGGACCGGGACAGGGACTTCCGAGCAGTACTTC
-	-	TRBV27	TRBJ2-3	CASTTTGATDTQYF	TGTGCCAGCACTACGACGGGGGCAACAGATACGCAGTATTTT
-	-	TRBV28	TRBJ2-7	CASSLQGGAYEQYF	TGTGCCAGCAGTTTACAGGGGGGTGCCTACGAGCAGTACTTC
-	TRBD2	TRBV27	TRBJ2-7	CASSPGTSGRFEQYF	TGTGCCAGCAGTCCCGGGACTAGCGGGAGGTTTGAGCAGTACTTC
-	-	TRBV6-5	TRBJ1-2	CASSYSWTVDFGGYTF	TGTGCCAGCAGTTACTCCTGGACGGTCGATTTCGGTGGCTACACCTTC
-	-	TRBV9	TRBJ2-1	CASSLYPGNEQFF	TGTGCCAGCAGCCTCTACCCTGGGAATGAGCAGTTCTTC
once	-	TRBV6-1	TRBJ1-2	CASSEAFRGGRGRLNGYTF	TGTGCCAGCAGTGAAGCGTTCAGGGGAGGCCGGGGCAGACTCAATGGCTACACCTTC
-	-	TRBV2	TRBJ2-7	CASRVEGTSLSYEQYF	TGTGCCAGCAGGGTAGAGGGGACAAGCCTCTCCTACGAGCAGTACTTC
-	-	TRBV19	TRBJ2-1	CASSTLAPYNEQFF	TGTGCCAGTAGTACCCTAGCGCCATACAATGAGCAGTTCTTC
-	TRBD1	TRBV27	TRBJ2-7	CASSPLLGTGVPYEQYF	TGTGCCAGCAGTCCCCTCCTAGGGACAGGGGTCCCCTACGAGCAGTACTTC
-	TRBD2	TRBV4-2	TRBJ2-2	CASRQIAGRGGELFF	TGTGCCAGCAGGCAAATAGCGGGCCGCGGCGGGGAGCTGTTTTTT
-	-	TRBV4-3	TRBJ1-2	CASSQEWGPVNYGYTF	TGCGCCAGCAGCCAAGAATGGGGCCCAGTTAACTATGGCTACACCTTC
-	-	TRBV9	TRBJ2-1	CASSAHGGSSYNEQFF	TGTGCCAGCAGCGCCCACGGGGGAAGCTCCTACAATGAGCAGTTCTTC
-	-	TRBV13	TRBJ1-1	CASSPLGQIATEAFF	TGTGCCAGCAGCCCCCTTGGGCAGATCGCCACTGAAGCTTTCTTT
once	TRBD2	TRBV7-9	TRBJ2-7	CASSGSGSRGAYEQYF	TGTGCCAGCAGCGGCAGCGGGAGTAGGGGCGCCTACGAGCAGTACTTC
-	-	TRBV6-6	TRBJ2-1	CASTAGFPYGRGFF	TGTGCCAGCACGGCGGGATTCCCGTACGGTCGAGGGTTCTTC
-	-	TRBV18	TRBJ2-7	CASSPNYYEQYF	TGTGCCAGCTCACCAAACTACTACGAGCAGTACTTC
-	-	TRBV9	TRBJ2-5	CASSVDDSYQETQYF	TGTGCCAGCAGCGTAGACGACAGCTACCAAGAGACCCAGTACTTC
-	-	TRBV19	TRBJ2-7	CASSPSGSSYEQYF	TGTGCCAGTAGTCCCAGCGGGTCCTCCTACGAGCAGTACTTC
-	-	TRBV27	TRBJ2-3	CASSLLSPSDTQYF	TGTGCCAGCAGTTTATTGTCCCCCTCAGATACGCAGTATTTT
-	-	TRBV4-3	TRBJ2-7	CASSQEDRSRGEQYF	TGCGCCAGCAGCCAAGAAGATCGCTCCAGGGGCGAGCAGTACTTC
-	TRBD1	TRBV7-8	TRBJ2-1	CASSTSVGQVLYNEQFF	TGTGCCAGCAGCACCTCGGTTGGACAGGTCCTCTACAATGAGCAGTTCTTC
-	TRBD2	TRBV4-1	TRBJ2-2	CASSQGLAGFNTGELFF	TGCGCCAGCAGCCAAGGACTAGCGGGTTTTAACACCGGGGAGCTGTTTTTT
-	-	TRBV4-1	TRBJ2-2	CASSQDVVTGELFF	TGCGCCAGCAGCCAAGATGTCGTCACCGGGGAGCTGTTTTTT
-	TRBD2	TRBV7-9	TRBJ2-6	CASSSGGPLSGANVLTF	TGTGCCAGCAGCTCGGGGGGGCCACTCTCTGGGGCCAACGTCCTGACTTTC
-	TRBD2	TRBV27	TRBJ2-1	CASSPQRREVYNEQFF	TGTGCCAGCAGTCCTCAAAGGCGGGAGGTTTACAATGAGCAGTTCTTC
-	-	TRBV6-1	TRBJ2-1	CASSEKQGRPNNEQFF	TGTGCCAGCAGTGAAAAGCAGGGACGACCAAACAATGAGCAGTTCTTC
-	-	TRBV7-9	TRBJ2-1	CASVSLKVHIF	TGTGCCAGCGTTTCCCTAAAGGTCCATATCTTC
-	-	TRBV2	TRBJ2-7	CASSEGFSSYEQYF	TGTGCCAGCAGTGAAGGCTTTAGCTCCTACGAGCAGTACTTC
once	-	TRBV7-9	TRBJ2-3	CASSLAMGGGFTDTQYF	TGTGCCAGCAGCTTAGCGATGGGAGGAGGTTTTACAGATACGCAGTATTTT
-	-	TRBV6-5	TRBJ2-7	CASSYGTYSEQYF	TGTGCCAGCAGTTACGGGACTTATTCCGAGCAGTACTTC
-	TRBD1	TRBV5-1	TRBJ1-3	CASSLDPGTGRGNTIYF	TGCGCCAGCAGCTTGGACCCTGGGACAGGGCGCGGAAACACCATATATTTT
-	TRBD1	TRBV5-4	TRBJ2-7	CASSFGPGQANYEQYF	TGTGCCAGCAGCTTCGGCCCGGGACAGGCAAACTACGAGCAGTACTTC
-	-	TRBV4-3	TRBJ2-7	CASSQEGQGSDEQYF	TGCGCCAGCAGCCAAGAGGGGCAGGGGAGCGACGAGCAGTACTTC
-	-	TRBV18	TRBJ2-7	CASSPPGEGYEQYF	TGTGCCAGCTCACCACCGGGGGAAGGCTACGAGCAGTACTTC
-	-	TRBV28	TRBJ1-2	CASKKGAGNYGYTF	TGTGCCAGCAAGAAAGGGGCGGGGAACTATGGCTACACCTTC
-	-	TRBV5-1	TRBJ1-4	CASSLTRDEKLFF	TGCGCCAGCAGCTTAACAAGAGATGAAAAACTGTTTTTT
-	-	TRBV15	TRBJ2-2	CATSTGSPGELFF	TGTGCCACCAGCACCGGCTCCCCCGGGGAGCTGTTTTTT
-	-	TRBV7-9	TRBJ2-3	CASSPRRIPDTQYF	TGTGCCAGCAGCCCCCGCCGTATACCAGATACGCAGTATTTT
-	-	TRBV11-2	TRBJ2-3	CASSLFPGGNGDTQYF	TGTGCCAGCAGCTTATTTCCTGGCGGGAATGGGGATACGCAGTATTTT
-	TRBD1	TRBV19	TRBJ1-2	CASTPGQGLYGYTF	TGTGCCAGTACCCCGGGACAGGGGCTCTATGGCTACACCTTC
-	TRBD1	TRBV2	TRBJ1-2	CASIGTGAGYTF	TGTGCCAGCATCGGGACAGGGGCTGGCTACACCTTC
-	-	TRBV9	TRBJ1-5	CASSVEPGANQPQHF	TGTGCCAGCAGCGTAGAGCCAGGGGCTAATCAGCCCCAGCATTTT
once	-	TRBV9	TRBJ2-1	CASSVEFGGLSSYNEQFF	TGTGCCAGCAGCGTAGAATTTGGGGGTTTGAGCTCCTACAATGAGCAGTTCTTC
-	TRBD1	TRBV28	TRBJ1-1	CASTPNRGTGDHGTEAFF	TGTGCCAGCACACCGAACCGTGGGACAGGGGATCATGGCACTGAAGCTTTCTTT
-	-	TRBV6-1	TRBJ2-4	CASRLQLIGKNIQYF	TGTGCCAGCAGGCTACAGTTGATTGGCAAAAACATTCAGTACTTC
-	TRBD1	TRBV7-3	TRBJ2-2	CASSLRTGFTGELFF	TGTGCCAGCAGCCTAAGGACAGGGTTCACCGGGGAGCTGTTTTTT
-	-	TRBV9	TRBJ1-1	CASSETGHPNTEAFF	TGTGCCAGCAGCGAAACGGGACATCCGAACACTGAAGCTTTCTTT
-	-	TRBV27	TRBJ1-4	CASSSPGEKLFF	TGTGCCAGCAGTTCTCCCGGTGAAAAACTGTTTTTT